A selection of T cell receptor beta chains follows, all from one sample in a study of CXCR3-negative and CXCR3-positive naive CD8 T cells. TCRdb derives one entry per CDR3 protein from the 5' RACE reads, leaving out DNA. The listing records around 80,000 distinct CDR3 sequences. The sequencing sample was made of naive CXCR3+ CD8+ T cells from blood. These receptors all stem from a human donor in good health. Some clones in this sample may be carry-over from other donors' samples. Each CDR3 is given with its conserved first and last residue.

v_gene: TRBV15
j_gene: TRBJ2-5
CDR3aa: CATSGGKKQETQYF

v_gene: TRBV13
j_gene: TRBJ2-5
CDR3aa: CASSRDRETQYF

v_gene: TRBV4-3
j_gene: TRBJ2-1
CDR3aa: CASSQDLPGNEQFF

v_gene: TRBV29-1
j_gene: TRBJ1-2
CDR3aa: CSAGGDSGVYGHTF

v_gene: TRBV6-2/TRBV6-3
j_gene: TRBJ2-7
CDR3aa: CASNDRGSNYEQYF

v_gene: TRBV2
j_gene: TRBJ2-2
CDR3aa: CASSGWDGAGELFF

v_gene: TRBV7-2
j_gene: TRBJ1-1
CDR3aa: CASSFFDRGDTEAFF

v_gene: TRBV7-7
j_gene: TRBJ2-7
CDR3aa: CASSNAEGYEQYF

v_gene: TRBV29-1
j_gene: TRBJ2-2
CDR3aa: CSVWDRNTGELFF

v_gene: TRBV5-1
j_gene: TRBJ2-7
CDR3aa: CASSLGAGFLEQYF

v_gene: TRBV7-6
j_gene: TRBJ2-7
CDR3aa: CASSSGQDQQYF

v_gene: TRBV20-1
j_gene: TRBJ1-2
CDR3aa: CSVSPPYGYTF

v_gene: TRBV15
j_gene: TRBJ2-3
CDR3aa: CATSRSRGYTDTQYF

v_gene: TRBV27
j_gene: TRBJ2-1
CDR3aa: CASSLLGGNHYNEQFF

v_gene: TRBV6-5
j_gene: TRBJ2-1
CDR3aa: CASSYSSWRGSYNEQFF

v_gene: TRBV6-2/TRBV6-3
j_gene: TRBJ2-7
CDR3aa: CASSYSILGQEVGMGYEQYF

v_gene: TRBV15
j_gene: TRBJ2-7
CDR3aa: CATSRDQNGRETYEQYF

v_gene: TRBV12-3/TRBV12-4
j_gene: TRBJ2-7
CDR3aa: CASSLEGQIRYEQYF

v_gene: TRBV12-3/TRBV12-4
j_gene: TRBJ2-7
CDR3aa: CASSLGGGAPYEQYF

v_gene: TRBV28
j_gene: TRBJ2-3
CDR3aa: CASSQNTGGSPADTQYF

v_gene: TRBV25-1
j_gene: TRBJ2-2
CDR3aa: CASSISNTGELFF

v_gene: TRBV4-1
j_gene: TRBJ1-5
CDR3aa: CASSQQGEGSNQPQHF

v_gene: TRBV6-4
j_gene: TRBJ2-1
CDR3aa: CASSEEREGYNEQFF

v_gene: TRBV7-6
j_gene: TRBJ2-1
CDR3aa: CASSSSQGGYNEQFF